This is a list of T cell receptor beta chains from one sample in a study of cytomegalovirus exposure and HLA in healthy donors. Profiled with immunoSEQ multiplex PCR; TCRdb holds only in-frame clones, not every one. Altogether around 130,000 clones are present, 80% to 90% being singletons, with the ten largest covering under 3%. Sequencing was carried out using PBMCs. The receptors derive from a woman in her late teens or twenties in good health and CMV-seropositive. Each CDR3 is given without its conserved first and last residue.

V gene	J gene	CDR3 protein
TRBV27	TRBJ2-7	ASSSPGQQSSYEQY
TRBV13	TRBJ2-2	ASSLVTSGGAPGELF
TRBV5-1	TRBJ2-7	ASSFGTGRSSYEQY
TRBV5-6	TRBJ2-1	ASSLVGGFGEQF
TRBV4-2	TRBJ2-5	ASSQNLAGGQETQY
TRBV6-5	TRBJ2-1	ASRMRQGHSDEQF
TRBV30	TRBJ1-4	AWSRGTGSEKLF
TRBV28	TRBJ1-1	ASSLSSTNTEAF
TRBV6-1	TRBJ2-2	ASSKRAANTGELF
TRBV4-1	TRBJ2-1	ASSQEGEARYNEQF
TRBV2	TRBJ1-1	ASRRDRGTEAF
TRBV9	TRBJ2-7	ASITSGGPYYEQY
TRBV18	TRBJ2-6	ASSRAYFSGANVLT
TRBV11-2	TRBJ2-7	ASSTQDRVPYEQY
TRBV25-1	TRBJ2-2	ASSEYSAGELF
TRBV5-5	TRBJ2-3	ASSAPDGADTQY
TRBV5-5	TRBJ1-1	ASSLMGADTEAF
TRBV27	TRBJ1-5	ASSIGEGQPQH
TRBV10-3	TRBJ2-7	AISEGASYEQY
TRBV7-2	TRBJ1-5	ASSLLPLQGAGQPQH
TRBV27	TRBJ2-7	ASSSGGARYEQY
TRBV6-6	TRBJ2-7	ASSYLGQGAYEQY
TRBV5-6	TRBJ1-4	ASSLTVELGEKLF
TRBV5-6	TRBJ2-3	ASSLIQGGDTQY
TRBV10-3	TRBJ2-1	AISESTGVLNNEQF
TRBV4-1	TRBJ1-2	ASSPPGTGGYT
TRBV25-1	TRBJ2-2	ASSRPGANTGELF
TRBV4-1	TRBJ2-6	ASSHSYVGGPGANVLT
TRBV5-4	TRBJ2-2	ASSFWTSNTGELF
TRBV5-1	TRBJ2-1	ASSLASDNEQF
TRBV7-9	TRBJ2-2	ASSPGQGAGGELF
TRBV6-5	TRBJ2-1	ASNPLPNIEQF
TRBV14	TRBJ2-7	ASSQDLNFFGYEQY
TRBV20-1	TRBJ2-5	SGREEETQY
TRBV27	TRBJ2-1	ASSPSGGREQF
TRBV6-5	TRBJ1-1	ASSYLDRGYIF
TRBV4-1	TRBJ1-2	ASSQEQGQLNYGYT
TRBV5-6	TRBJ2-5	ASSLEERETQY
TRBV19	TRBJ1-4	ATKKDSNLYEKLF
TRBV29-1	TRBJ2-5	SVVTGQGETQY
TRBV2	TRBJ1-3	ATAGAASGNTIY
TRBV6-5	TRBJ1-5	ASLRINNQPQH
TRBV4-1	TRBJ2-3	ASSHWDRSTDTQY
TRBV4-1	TRBJ2-3	ASSQVWTRGDTQY
TRBV13	TRBJ1-2	ASRFTGAGNYGYT
TRBV1	TRBJ2-1	TSSQDFRGGAYNEQF
TRBV19	TRBJ1-1	ASSGDMNTEAF
TRBV7-9	TRBJ1-2	ASGTGQGKGYT
TRBV14	TRBJ1-4	ASSQAGQGAGEKLF
TRBV28	TRBJ2-1	ASSTGLAGDEQF
TRBV7-3	TRBJ2-2	ASSKGGGNTGELF
TRBV13	TRBJ2-6	ASLKAGSGANVLT
TRBV18	TRBJ2-7	ASSLGQGRTYEQY
TRBV9	TRBJ1-2	ASTHLDRDYGYT
TRBV6-5	TRBJ2-7	ASATQQDEQY